The 13 T cell receptor beta chains listed next were all sequenced from one sample in a study of PD-L1 blockade in urothelial cancer. Generated by immunoSEQ multiplex PCR, the TCRdb table keeps only in-frame clones and is missing some. The top ten hold approximately 2.4% of the sample, which has 120,000 or so clones, more than 70% seen once. The time point denotes: peripheral blood 6 weeks after treatment start. The sequences come from PBMCs, collected around atezolizumab (anti-PD-L1) treatment. The receptor source for this set is a man aged 50-60 years with urothelial cancer.

J is TRBJ2-7 and V is TRBV6-6, with D perhaps TRBD2 (6 bases). Germline loops: CDR1 MNHNY, CDR2 SVGAGI (reference sequence). V lost 4 bases, J lost 1 base, and 8 bases lay in between. CDR3 length: 13 residues. The CDR3 here is CASSSGGSYEQYF. In nucleotides, the CDR3 is TGTGCCAGCAGTTCCGGGGGTTCCTACGAGCAGTACTTC.

This sequence joins TRBV6-1 and TRBJ1-5; D not resolved. V lost 1 base and J lost 4, with 5 bases in between. Germline CDR1 reads MNHNS; CDR2 reads SASEGT. This CDR3 is 13 amino acids long. In DNA, the CDR3 is TGTGCCAGCAGTGAAGTGGAGAATCAGCCCCAGCATTTT. As protein: CASSEVENQPQHF.

V is TRBV28 and J is TRBJ2-2; 11 bases are shared with TRBD2. The J segment lost 3 bases and the V segment lost 5 bases, leaving 17 bases of the junction unmatched. Germline V gene data show CDR1 as MDHEN and CDR2 as SYDVKM. This CDR3 has 20 amino acids. The CDR3, as DNA: TGTGCCAGCAGTCTACCTCCTAGGTTTAGCGGGAGGGCCGACACCGGGGAGCTGTTTTTT. It yields the protein CASSLPPRFSGRADTGELFF.

This chain connects TRBV27 to TRBJ2-7; the D gene is possibly TRBD2 (6 bases). Germline values: CDR1 MNHEY, CDR2 SMNVEV (reference sequence). Trimming stripped 4 bases from V and 6 bases from J, with 22 bases between. The CDR3 runs 16 residues. CDR3 loop: CASSSLGGEHYGEQYF. The CDR3 DNA sequence: TGTGCCAGCAGTTCTTTGGGCGGGGAGCATTACGGCGAGCAGTACTTC.

The rearrangement links TRBV9 to TRBJ2-2, with a tentative D call TRBD2 (5 bases). The CDR3 length is 16 residues. V lost 3 bases to trimming and J lost 6 bases, with 18 bases between them. Per the germline V gene, CDR1 is SGDLS and CDR2 is YYNGEE. CDR3 nucleotide sequence: TGTGCCAGCAGCGCATGGACTGGTGGCATCCCCGGGGAGCTGTTTTTT. Its protein is CASSAWTGGIPGELFF. Combining the CDR3 with reference TRBV9 and TRBJ2-2 gives the whole variable domain DSGVTQTPKHLITATGQRVTLRCSPRSGDLSVYWYQQSLDQGLQFLIQYYNGEERAKGNILERFSAQQFPDLHSELNLSSLELGDSALYFCASSAWTGGIPGELFFGEGSRLTVL.

V usage is TRBV21-1 and J usage is TRBJ1-4; no DNA check was done on the table's D call, TRBD1. TRBV21-1 is reported as a pseudogene. The CDR3 covers 16 residues. CDR3 nucleotides: TGTGCCAGGACTCCCCGGGGGACAGCGACAAGGGAAAAACTGTTTTTT. This encodes CARTPRGTATREKLFF.

The rearrangement joins TRBV27 to TRBJ2-1; 13 nucleotides match TRBD2. V dropped 5 bases and J dropped 6; count of bases not matched to a gene: 10. The germline V gene encodes CDR1 MNHEY and CDR2 SMNVEV (reference sequence). CDR3 size: 17 residues. CDR3 sequence (DNA): TGTGCCAGCAGTCGGACTAGCGGGAGTCTTTTCCCCAATGAGCAGTTCTTC. Translating gives CASSRTSGSLFPNEQFF.

The chain is built from TRBV7-2 and TRBJ1-3; 7 positions agree with TRBD1. Germline values: CDR1 SGHTA, CDR2 FQGNSA. Trimming took 3 bases from V and 0 from J; bases not matched to a gene: 2. The CDR3 runs to 15 residues. In DNA form, the CDR3 reads TGTGCCAGCAGCTTGGACAGGTCCTCTGGAAACACCATATATTTT. Translation: CASSLDRSSGNTIYF. Using reference TRBV7-2 and TRBJ1-3 for the parts outside the CDR3, the full variable domain is GAGVSQSPSNKVTEKGKDVELRCDPISGHTALYWYRQSLGQGLEFLIYFQGNSAPDKSGLPSDRFSAERTGGSVSTLTIQRTQQEDSAVYLCASSLDRSSGNTIYFGEGSWLTVV.

The rearrangement uses TRBV27 and TRBJ1-1; maybe TRBD1 (5 bases). CDR3 length: 15 amino acids. Germline V gene sequence: CDR1 MNHEY, CDR2 SMNVEV (reference sequence). Trimming took off 3 bases at V and 1 base at J, with 12 bases between the two ends. DNA of the CDR3: TGTGCCAGCAGTTTCTGGAGGGGCAAGAACACTGAAGCTTTCTTT. Protein product: CASSFWRGKNTEAFF.

The chain has TRBV5-4 and TRBJ2-1, with 13 bases identical to TRBD2. The CDR3 contains 15 residues. Unmatched junction bases numbered 6, after V lost 2 bases and J lost 10 bases. Germline V gene data show CDR1 as SGHNT and CDR2 as YYREEE (reference sequence). The CDR3 nucleotides are TGTGCCAGCAGCTTTGGGACTAGCGGGATAGGGGAGCAGTTCTTC. Its protein is CASSFGTSGIGEQFF.

The V gene is TRBV7-9, the J gene TRBJ2-1; the D is unclear. The CDR3 runs to 15 residues. Between the trimmed V and J ends, which lost 8 bases and 2 bases, there was a span of 16 bases. CDR1 is SEHNR and CDR2 is FQNEAQ in the germline V gene (reference sequence). The CDR3 protein is CASAQSVAAYNEQFF. CDR3 DNA sequence: TGTGCCAGCGCCCAGAGCGTAGCTGCCTACAATGAGCAGTTCTTC.

The V gene is TRBV5-1, the J gene TRBJ2-1, with unresolved D. Trimming removed 0 bases at V and 0 bases at J, with 10 bases between. This CDR3 is built from 16 residues. The germline CDR1 and CDR2 sequences are SGHRS and YFSETQ. Here the CDR3 reads CASSLAYPSSYNEQFF. The CDR3, as DNA: TGCGCCAGCAGCTTGGCCTACCCAAGCTCCTACAATGAGCAGTTCTTC.

This clone was counted once. V gene TRBV9 combines with J gene TRBJ2-7; 10 positions match TRBD1. V shed 0 bases, J shed 2 bases, and the junction held 5 bases outside the gene matches. The germline gives CDR1 SGDLS, CDR2 YYNGEE. There are 16 residues in the CDR3. The CDR3: CASSVGGGQGPYEQYF. The DNA for the CDR3 is TGTGCCAGCAGCGTAGGGGGGGGACAGGGGCCCTACGAGCAGTACTTC.